This T cell receptor (beta chain) was obtained from a study of cytomegalovirus exposure and HLA in healthy donors. TCRdb's table, derived via immunoSEQ multiplex PCR, lists solely in-frame clones and lacks some. The sample lists about 170,000 clones; roughly 96% were seen once. The junction had 8 bases not matched to a gene; V was cut back by 3 bases and J by 1 base. This CDR3 is built from 16 residues. From germline, CDR1 is MNHEY and CDR2 SMNVEV (reference sequence). Sequencing was done on a sample of PBMCs. The clonotype was recovered from a woman aged 18-35 years in good health and CMV-seronegative. The chain employs TRBV27 and TRBJ2-7, with TRBD1 matching 8 bases. CDR3 in DNA: TGTGCCAGCAGTTTGCGAGGGACAGGAGGATCCTACGAGCAGTACTTC. The encoded protein is CASSLRGTGGSYEQYF.